This T cell receptor (beta chain) was sequenced for a study of cytomegalovirus exposure and HLA in healthy donors. Overall study findings and caveats: Cytomegalovirus-associated TCR beta chains were listed, numbering around 150.

To note about this clone: Its antigen is unidentified.

The PCR was carried out with 60 Vbeta primers and 13 Jbeta primers. The protocol was immunoSEQ multiplex PCR, while the TCRdb copy is restricted to in-frame clones and leaves out a portion. Of 100,000 to 150,000 clones detected, approximately 75% appear once; the ten largest clones hold around 6.4%. Germline CDR1 and CDR2: SGDLS and YYNGEE. V lost 3 bases to trimming and J lost 7 bases; unmatched junction nucleotides: 14. This CDR3 is built from 19 residues. The V and J genes are TRBV9 and TRBJ2-2; 14 bases line up with TRBD2. The receptor was isolated from a woman in her forties in good health and CMV-seropositive. The sequencing input was PBMCs. This CDR3 is CASSAPRLAGGYSVGELFF. CDR3 coding DNA: TGTGCCAGCAGCGCCCCGAGACTAGCGGGAGGGTATTCCGTCGGGGAGCTGTTTTTT.